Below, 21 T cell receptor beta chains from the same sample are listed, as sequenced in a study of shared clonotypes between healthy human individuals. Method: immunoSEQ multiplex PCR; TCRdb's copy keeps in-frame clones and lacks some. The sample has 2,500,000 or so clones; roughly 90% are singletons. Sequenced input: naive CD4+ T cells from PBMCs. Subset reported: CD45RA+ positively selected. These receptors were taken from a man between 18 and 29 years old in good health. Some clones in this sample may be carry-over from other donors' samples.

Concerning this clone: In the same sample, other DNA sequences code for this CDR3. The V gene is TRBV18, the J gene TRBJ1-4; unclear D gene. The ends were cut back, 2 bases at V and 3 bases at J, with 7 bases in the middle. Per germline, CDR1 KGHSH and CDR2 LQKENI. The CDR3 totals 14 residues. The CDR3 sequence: CASSPRGSNEKLFF. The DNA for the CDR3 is TGTGCCAGCTCACCAAGAGGGTCTAATGAAAAACTGTTTTTT.

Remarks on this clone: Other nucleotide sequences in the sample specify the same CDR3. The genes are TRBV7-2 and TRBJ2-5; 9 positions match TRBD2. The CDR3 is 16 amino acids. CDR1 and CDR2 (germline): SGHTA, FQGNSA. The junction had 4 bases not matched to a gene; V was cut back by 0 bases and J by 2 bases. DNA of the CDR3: TGTGCCAGCAGCTTAGCCCTAGCGGGGTCACAAGAGACCCAGTACTTC. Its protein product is CASSLALAGSQETQYF.

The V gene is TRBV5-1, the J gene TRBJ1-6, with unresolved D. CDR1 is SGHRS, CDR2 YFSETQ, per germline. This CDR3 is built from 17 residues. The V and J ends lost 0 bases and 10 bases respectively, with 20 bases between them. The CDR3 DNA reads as TGCGCCAGCAGCTTGGGAGTACAAGGGAGACGTAGGTCACCCCTCCACTTT. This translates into CASSLGVQGRRRSPLHF.

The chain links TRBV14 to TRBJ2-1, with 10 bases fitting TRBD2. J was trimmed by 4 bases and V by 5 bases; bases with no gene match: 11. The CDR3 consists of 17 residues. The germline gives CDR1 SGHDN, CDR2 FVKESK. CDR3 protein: CASSRRTRTSGYNEQFF. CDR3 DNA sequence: TGTGCCAGCAGCAGAAGAACGAGGACTAGCGGTTACAATGAGCAGTTCTTC. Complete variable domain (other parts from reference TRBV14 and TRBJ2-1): EAGVTQFPSHSVIEKGQTVTLRCDPISGHDNLYWYRRVMGKEIKFLLHFVKESKQDESGMPNNRFLAERTGGTYSTLKVQPAELEDSGVYFCASSRRTRTSGYNEQFFGPGTRLTVL.

CDR3 nucleotides: TGCGCCAGCAGCGAGGGGCAGCCGCCCTACGAGCAGTACTTC. Its translation is CASSEGQPPYEQYF. V and J are TRBV5-1 and TRBJ2-7; D possibly uses TRBD1 or TRBD2 (5 bases each). Germline CDR1 reads SGHRS; CDR2 reads YFSETQ. The CDR3 has 14 residues. V was cut by 4 bases and J by 2 bases, with 13 bases left in between. The entire variable domain, with the rest obtained from reference TRBV5-1 and TRBJ2-7, is as follows: KAGVTQTPRYLIKTRGQQVTLSCSPISGHRSVSWYQQTPGQGLQFLFEYFSETQRNKGNFPGRFSGRQFSNSRSEMNVSTLELGDSALYLCASSEGQPPYEQYFGPGTRLTVT.

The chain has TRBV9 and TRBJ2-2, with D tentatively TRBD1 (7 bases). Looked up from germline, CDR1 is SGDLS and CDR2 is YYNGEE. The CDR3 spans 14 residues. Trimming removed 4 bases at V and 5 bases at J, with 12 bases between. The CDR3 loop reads CASSSSGGTGELFF. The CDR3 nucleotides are TGTGCCAGCAGCTCATCAGGGGGGACCGGGGAGCTGTTTTTT.

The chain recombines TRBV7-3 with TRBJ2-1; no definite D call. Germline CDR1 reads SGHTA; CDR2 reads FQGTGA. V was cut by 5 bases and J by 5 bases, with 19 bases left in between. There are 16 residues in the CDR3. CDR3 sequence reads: CASSPVNGRANNEQFF. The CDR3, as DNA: TGTGCCAGCAGCCCCGTGAATGGTCGGGCCAACAATGAGCAGTTCTTC.

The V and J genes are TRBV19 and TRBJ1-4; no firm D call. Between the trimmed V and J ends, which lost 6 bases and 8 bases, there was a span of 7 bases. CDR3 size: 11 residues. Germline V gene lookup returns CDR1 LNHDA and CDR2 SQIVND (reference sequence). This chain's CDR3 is CASRIDEKLFF. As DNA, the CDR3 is TGTGCCAGTAGGATCGACGAAAAACTGTTTTTT. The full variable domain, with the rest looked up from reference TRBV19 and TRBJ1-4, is DGGITQSPKYLFRKEGQNVTLSCEQNLNHDAMYWYRQDPGQGLRLIYYSQIVNDFQKGDIAEGYSVSREKKESFPLTVTSAQKNPTAFYLCASRIDEKLFFGSGTQLSVL.

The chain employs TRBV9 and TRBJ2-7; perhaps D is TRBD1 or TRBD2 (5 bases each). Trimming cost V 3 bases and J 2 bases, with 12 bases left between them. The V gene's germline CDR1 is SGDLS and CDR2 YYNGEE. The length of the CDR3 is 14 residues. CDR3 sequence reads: CASSAGTVPYEQYF. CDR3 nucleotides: TGTGCCAGCAGCGCCGGGACGGTTCCCTACGAGCAGTACTTC.

The CDR3 here is CASSLDGYTGELFF. For the CDR3, the DNA is TGTGCCAGCAGCCTTGACGGTTACACCGGGGAGCTGTTTTTT. This rearrangement joins TRBV5-4 to TRBJ2-2; D is unresolved. Per the germline V gene, CDR1 is SGHNT and CDR2 is YYREEE (reference sequence). Trimming removed 4 bases at V and 3 bases at J, with 10 bases between. The CDR3 runs to 14 residues.

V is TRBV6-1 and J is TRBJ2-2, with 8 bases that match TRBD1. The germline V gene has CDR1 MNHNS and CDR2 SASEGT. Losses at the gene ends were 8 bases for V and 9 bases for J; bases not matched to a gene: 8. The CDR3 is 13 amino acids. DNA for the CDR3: TGTGCCAGCCAAAGGACAGGGTTTCGGGAGCTGTTTTTT. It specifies CASQRTGFRELFF.

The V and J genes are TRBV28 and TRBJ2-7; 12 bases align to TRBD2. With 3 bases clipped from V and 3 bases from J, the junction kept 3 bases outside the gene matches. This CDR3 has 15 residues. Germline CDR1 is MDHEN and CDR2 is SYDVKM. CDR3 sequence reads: CASSFLLAGGYEQYF. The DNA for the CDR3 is TGTGCCAGCAGTTTCCTACTAGCGGGAGGCTACGAGCAGTACTTC.

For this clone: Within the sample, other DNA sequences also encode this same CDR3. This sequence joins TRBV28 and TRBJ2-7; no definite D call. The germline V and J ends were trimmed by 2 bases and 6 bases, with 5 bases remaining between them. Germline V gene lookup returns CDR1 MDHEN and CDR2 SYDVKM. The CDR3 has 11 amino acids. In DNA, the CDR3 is TGTGCCAGCAGTTTAGTGGTCGAGCAGTACTTC. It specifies CASSLVVEQYF.

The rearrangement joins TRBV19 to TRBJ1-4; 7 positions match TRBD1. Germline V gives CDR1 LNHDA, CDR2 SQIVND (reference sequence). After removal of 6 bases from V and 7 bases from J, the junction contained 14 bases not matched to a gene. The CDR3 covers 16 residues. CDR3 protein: CASSPSVGTAVEKLFF. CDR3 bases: TGTGCCAGTAGCCCATCGGTAGGGACAGCAGTTGAAAAACTGTTTTTT. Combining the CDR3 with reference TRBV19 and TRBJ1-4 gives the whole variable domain DGGITQSPKYLFRKEGQNVTLSCEQNLNHDAMYWYRQDPGQGLRLIYYSQIVNDFQKGDIAEGYSVSREKKESFPLTVTSAQKNPTAFYLCASSPSVGTAVEKLFFGSGTQLSVL.

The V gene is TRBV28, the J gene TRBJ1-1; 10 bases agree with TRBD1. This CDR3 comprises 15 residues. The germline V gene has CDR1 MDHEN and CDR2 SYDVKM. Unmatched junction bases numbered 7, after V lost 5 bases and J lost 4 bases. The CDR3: CASSPRTGGVTEAFF. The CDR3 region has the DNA TGTGCCAGCAGTCCAAGGACAGGGGGGGTCACTGAAGCTTTCTTT.

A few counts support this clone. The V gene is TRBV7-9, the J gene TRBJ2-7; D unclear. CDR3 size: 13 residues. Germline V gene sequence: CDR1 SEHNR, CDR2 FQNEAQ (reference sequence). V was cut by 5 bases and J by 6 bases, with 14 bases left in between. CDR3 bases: TGTGCCAGCAGCCCTGATACGGCTGGCGAGCAGTACTTC. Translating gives CASSPDTAGEQYF.

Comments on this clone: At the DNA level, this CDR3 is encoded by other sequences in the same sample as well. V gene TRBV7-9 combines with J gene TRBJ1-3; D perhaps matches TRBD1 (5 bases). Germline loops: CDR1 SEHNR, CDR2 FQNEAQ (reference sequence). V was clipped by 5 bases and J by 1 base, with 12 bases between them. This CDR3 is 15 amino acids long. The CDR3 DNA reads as TGTGCCAGCAGCCTGGGGACCGCATCTGGAAACACCATATATTTT. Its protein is CASSLGTASGNTIYF.

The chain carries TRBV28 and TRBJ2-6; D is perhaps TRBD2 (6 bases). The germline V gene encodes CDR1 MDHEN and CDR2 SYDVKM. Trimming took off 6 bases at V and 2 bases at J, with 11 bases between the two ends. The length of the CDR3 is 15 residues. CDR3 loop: CASRRGRAGANVLTF. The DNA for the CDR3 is TGTGCCAGCAGGCGGGGTAGGGCTGGGGCCAACGTCCTGACTTTC. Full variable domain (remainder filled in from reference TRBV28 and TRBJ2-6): DVKVTQSSRYLVKRTGEKVFLECVQDMDHENMFWYRQDPGLGLRLIYFSYDVKMKEKGDIPEGYSVSREKKERFSLILESASTNQTSMYLCASRRGRAGANVLTFGAGSRLTVL.

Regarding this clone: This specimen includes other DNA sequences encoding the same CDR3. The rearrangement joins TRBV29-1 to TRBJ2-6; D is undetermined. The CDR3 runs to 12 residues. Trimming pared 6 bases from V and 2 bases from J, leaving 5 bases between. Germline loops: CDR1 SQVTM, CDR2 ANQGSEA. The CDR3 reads CSVATGANVLTF. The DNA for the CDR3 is TGCAGCGTCGCGACTGGGGCCAACGTCCTGACTTTC.

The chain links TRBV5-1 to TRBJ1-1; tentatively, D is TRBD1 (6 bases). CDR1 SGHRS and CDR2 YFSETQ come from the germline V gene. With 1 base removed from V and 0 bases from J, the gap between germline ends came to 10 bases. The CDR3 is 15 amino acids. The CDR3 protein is CASSLFQGMNTEAFF. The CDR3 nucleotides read TGCGCCAGCAGCTTGTTCCAGGGGATGAACACTGAAGCTTTCTTT.

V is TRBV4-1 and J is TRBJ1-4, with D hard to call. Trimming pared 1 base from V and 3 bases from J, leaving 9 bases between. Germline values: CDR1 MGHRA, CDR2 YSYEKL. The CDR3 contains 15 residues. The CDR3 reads CASSQVGIPNEKLFF. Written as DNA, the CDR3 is TGCGCCAGCAGCCAAGTTGGGATACCTAATGAAAAACTGTTTTTT.